Listed below are T cell receptor beta chains from one sample, sequenced in a study of T cell repertoires in cytomegalovirus infection. These receptors have no identified antigens. TCRdb recomputed calls from the reads with MiXCR, one row per CDR3 protein. The sample contains approximately 340,000 distinct CDR3 sequences, approximately 32% of which appear only once. The sequences come from cultured PBMCs, collected from culture after CMV antigen stimulation. Every receptor here comes from a human donor in good health (CMV status not recorded). Some clones in this sample may be carry-over from other donors' samples. Each CDR3 is given with its conserved first and last residue. A D gene is named only where the DNA matches it firmly. A clone size is listed for some rows: how often the clone was seen (once, few, many), or a class if it is expanded.

abundance: few
v_gene: TRBV28
j_gene: TRBJ1-2
d_gene: -
CDR3aa: CASSPADSRPDGYTF
CDR3nt: TGTGCCAGCAGCCCGGCGGACAGTCGGCCGGACGGCTACACCTTC

abundance: -
v_gene: TRBV28
j_gene: TRBJ2-3
d_gene: -
CDR3aa: CASRAAITDTQYF
CDR3nt: TGTGCCAGCAGGGCAGCGATCACAGATACGCAGTATTTT

abundance: -
v_gene: TRBV7-8
j_gene: TRBJ2-1
d_gene: TRBD2
CDR3aa: CASSLGRVILAGVGDEQFF
CDR3nt: TGTGCCAGCAGCTTAGGGAGGGTAATACTAGCGGGAGTAGGCGATGAGCAGTTCTTC

abundance: few
v_gene: TRBV29-1
j_gene: TRBJ1-1
d_gene: -
CDR3aa: CSVKTGYTEAFF
CDR3nt: TGCAGCGTTAAAACAGGGTACACTGAAGCTTTCTTT

abundance: many
v_gene: TRBV6-2/TRBV6-3
j_gene: TRBJ2-7
d_gene: -
CDR3aa: CASSPGSGATYEQYF
CDR3nt: TGTGCCAGCAGCCCCGGTTCGGGGGCGACTTACGAGCAGTACTTC

abundance: -
v_gene: TRBV12-3/TRBV12-4
j_gene: TRBJ1-4
d_gene: -
CDR3aa: CASILGTSLATNEKLFF
CDR3nt: TGTGCCAGCATCCTCGGGACTTCCCTGGCAACTAATGAAAAACTGTTTTTT

abundance: few
v_gene: TRBV10-2
j_gene: TRBJ1-4
d_gene: -
CDR3aa: CASKPGDYEKLFF
CDR3nt: TGCGCCAGCAAACCAGGGGACTATGAAAAACTGTTTTTT

abundance: few
v_gene: TRBV7-2
j_gene: TRBJ2-7
d_gene: -
CDR3aa: CASSPDSPPNEQYF
CDR3nt: TGTGCCAGCAGCCCGGACAGTCCCCCGAACGAGCAGTACTTC

abundance: -
v_gene: TRBV18
j_gene: TRBJ2-3
d_gene: -
CDR3aa: CASSPGQAPSTDTQYF
CDR3nt: TGTGCCAGCTCACCGGGACAAGCCCCTAGCACAGATACGCAGTATTTT

abundance: -
v_gene: TRBV12-3/TRBV12-4
j_gene: TRBJ2-7
d_gene: TRBD2
CDR3aa: CASRGLAGGPYEQYF
CDR3nt: TGTGCCAGCAGGGGACTAGCGGGAGGACCCTACGAGCAGTACTTC

abundance: -
v_gene: TRBV6-5
j_gene: TRBJ2-5
d_gene: TRBD1
CDR3aa: CASKERFGGTGASGETQYF
CDR3nt: TGTGCCAGCAAAGAGCGGTTTGGGGGGACAGGGGCCTCGGGAGAGACCCAGTACTTC

abundance: few
v_gene: TRBV24-1
j_gene: TRBJ2-1
d_gene: TRBD1
CDR3aa: CATSDRGFGNEQFF
CDR3nt: TGTGCCACCAGTGACAGGGGGTTTGGGAATGAGCAGTTCTTC

abundance: few
v_gene: TRBV28
j_gene: TRBJ2-1
d_gene: TRBD2
CDR3aa: CASEGLAAYNEQFF
CDR3nt: TGTGCCAGCGAGGGGCTAGCGGCCTACAATGAGCAGTTCTTC

abundance: -
v_gene: TRBV27
j_gene: TRBJ2-7
d_gene: TRBD2
CDR3aa: CASRRGLAGTYEQYF
CDR3nt: TGTGCCAGCAGACGAGGACTAGCGGGGACCTACGAGCAGTACTTC

abundance: -
v_gene: TRBV20-1
j_gene: TRBJ1-4
d_gene: TRBD1
CDR3aa: CSAGKGAIQEKLFF
CDR3nt: TGCAGTGCGGGAAAGGGGGCAATTCAGGAAAAACTGTTTTTT

abundance: few
v_gene: TRBV7-2
j_gene: TRBJ1-1
d_gene: -
CDR3aa: CASRTTRGTEAFF
CDR3nt: TGTGCCAGCAGGACGACACGGGGCACTGAAGCTTTCTTT

abundance: few
v_gene: TRBV5-4
j_gene: TRBJ1-3
d_gene: TRBD1
CDR3aa: CASSSRQGARNTIYF
CDR3nt: TGTGCCAGCAGCTCGCGACAGGGGGCAAGAAACACCATATATTTT

abundance: -
v_gene: TRBV10-2
j_gene: TRBJ1-2
d_gene: -
CDR3aa: CASSERQPTYGYTF
CDR3nt: TGCGCCAGCAGTGAGCGACAGCCTACCTATGGCTACACCTTC

abundance: few
v_gene: TRBV7-8
j_gene: TRBJ1-5
d_gene: -
CDR3aa: CASSPSTDPRRKPQHF
CDR3nt: TGTGCCAGCAGCCCCTCCACGGACCCGCGACGGAAGCCCCAGCATTTT

abundance: -
v_gene: TRBV6-2/TRBV6-3
j_gene: TRBJ2-1
d_gene: TRBD2
CDR3aa: CASSFGLAVAEQFF
CDR3nt: TGTGCCAGCAGTTTCGGACTAGCTGTCGCTGAGCAGTTCTTC

abundance: -
v_gene: TRBV10-3
j_gene: TRBJ2-5
d_gene: -
CDR3aa: CASWTPGAETQYF
CDR3nt: TGTGCCTCGTGGACCCCCGGGGCAGAGACCCAGTACTTC

abundance: few
v_gene: TRBV12-3/TRBV12-4
j_gene: TRBJ2-3
d_gene: -
CDR3aa: CASSLGGPSTDTQYF
CDR3nt: TGTGCCAGCAGTTTGGGGGGGCCTAGCACAGATACGCAGTATTTT

abundance: -
v_gene: TRBV7-9
j_gene: TRBJ1-1
d_gene: TRBD1
CDR3aa: CASSFLGQGTEAFF
CDR3nt: TGTGCCAGCAGCTTCCTCGGACAGGGCACTGAAGCTTTCTTT

abundance: -
v_gene: TRBV4-1
j_gene: TRBJ2-7
d_gene: -
CDR3aa: CASSQGRGAGEQYF
CDR3nt: TGCGCCAGCAGCCAAGGTCGGGGGGCGGGCGAGCAGTACTTC

abundance: -
v_gene: TRBV5-4
j_gene: TRBJ1-1
d_gene: TRBD1
CDR3aa: CASSRQGALNTEAFF
CDR3nt: TGTGCCAGCAGCAGACAGGGGGCCTTGAACACTGAAGCTTTCTTT

abundance: -
v_gene: TRBV12-3/TRBV12-4
j_gene: TRBJ1-6
d_gene: TRBD1
CDR3aa: CASSGRGRGARGSPLHF
CDR3nt: TGTGCCAGCAGTGGCAGGGGGCGTGGGGCCAGGGGTTCACCCCTCCACTTT

abundance: -
v_gene: TRBV12-3/TRBV12-4
j_gene: TRBJ1-2
d_gene: -
CDR3aa: CASSLASSFGYTF
CDR3nt: TGTGCCAGCAGTTTAGCGTCCAGTTTTGGCTACACCTTC

abundance: few
v_gene: TRBV7-6
j_gene: TRBJ2-7
d_gene: TRBD2
CDR3aa: CASRPLAGGPHEQYF
CDR3nt: TGTGCCAGCAGACCACTAGCGGGAGGGCCCCACGAGCAGTACTTC

abundance: few
v_gene: TRBV27
j_gene: TRBJ1-2
d_gene: -
CDR3aa: CASSFTGSVAHNYGYTF
CDR3nt: TGTGCCAGCAGTTTCACAGGGAGTGTAGCCCATAACTATGGCTACACCTTC

abundance: -
v_gene: TRBV27
j_gene: TRBJ1-1
d_gene: TRBD1
CDR3aa: CANHRDRGNTEAFF
CDR3nt: TGTGCCAACCACCGGGACAGGGGGAATACTGAAGCTTTCTTT

abundance: -
v_gene: TRBV19
j_gene: TRBJ1-1
d_gene: -
CDR3aa: CASSIGGHPNTEAFF
CDR3nt: TGTGCCAGTAGTATAGGTGGACACCCGAACACTGAAGCTTTCTTT

abundance: few
v_gene: TRBV19
j_gene: TRBJ1-1
d_gene: -
CDR3aa: CAISQGGAGTEAFF
CDR3nt: TGTGCCATTTCCCAGGGAGGGGCGGGGACTGAAGCTTTCTTT

abundance: -
v_gene: TRBV7-9
j_gene: TRBJ2-3
d_gene: TRBD1
CDR3aa: CASSLAQTGDTQYF
CDR3nt: TGTGCCAGCAGCTTAGCGCAGACAGGGGATACGCAGTATTTT

abundance: few
v_gene: TRBV19
j_gene: TRBJ2-5
d_gene: TRBD2
CDR3aa: CASSVGLAGDLAETQYF
CDR3nt: TGTGCCAGTAGTGTGGGACTAGCGGGAGATTTAGCGGAGACCCAGTACTTC

abundance: -
v_gene: TRBV6-8
j_gene: TRBJ1-2
d_gene: -
CDR3aa: CASSYSGGTLRGYTF
CDR3nt: TGTGCCAGCAGTTACTCCGGGGGGACCCTGAGGGGCTACACCTTC

abundance: -
v_gene: TRBV6-1
j_gene: TRBJ2-3
d_gene: -
CDR3aa: CASSETGNADTQYF
CDR3nt: TGTGCCAGCAGTGAAACAGGGAACGCAGATACGCAGTATTTT

abundance: few
v_gene: TRBV29-1
j_gene: TRBJ1-1
d_gene: -
CDR3aa: CSGGQTNTEAFF
CDR3nt: TGCAGCGGCGGACAGACGAACACTGAAGCTTTCTTT

abundance: -
v_gene: TRBV12-5
j_gene: TRBJ2-3
d_gene: TRBD2
CDR3aa: CASGKPGLAGGAPRDTQYF
CDR3nt: TGTGCTAGTGGCAAGCCGGGACTAGCGGGGGGAGCACCGCGGGATACGCAGTATTTT

abundance: many
v_gene: TRBV12-3/TRBV12-4
j_gene: TRBJ1-5
d_gene: TRBD1
CDR3aa: CASSKTGGNQPQHF
CDR3nt: TGTGCCAGCAGTAAGACAGGGGGCAATCAGCCCCAGCATTTT

abundance: few
v_gene: TRBV6-8
j_gene: TRBJ2-1
d_gene: TRBD1
CDR3aa: CASTSAGDRGYNEQFF
CDR3nt: TGTGCCAGCACCTCCGCAGGGGACAGGGGTTACAATGAGCAGTTCTTC

abundance: -
v_gene: TRBV4-2
j_gene: TRBJ1-5
d_gene: -
CDR3aa: CASSQDPGDSNQPQHF
CDR3nt: TGTGCCAGCAGCCAAGATCCCGGGGATAGCAATCAGCCCCAGCATTTT

abundance: -
v_gene: TRBV20-1
j_gene: TRBJ1-1
d_gene: -
CDR3aa: CSARDLPNTEAFF
CDR3nt: TGCAGTGCTAGGGACCTCCCTAACACTGAAGCTTTCTTT

abundance: -
v_gene: TRBV7-7
j_gene: TRBJ1-4
d_gene: -
CDR3aa: CASSPRRSPNEKLFF
CDR3nt: TGTGCCAGCAGCCCACGTCGCAGCCCCAATGAAAAACTGTTTTTT